These T cell receptor beta chains were read from a single sample in a study of blood T cell repertoires in COVID-19. Using immunoSEQ multiplex PCR, the repertoire was profiled, and TCRdb retains in-frame clones only, with some absent. The sample contains 200,000 to 300,000 clones, approximately 86% of which appear only once. The sample comprised peripheral blood. The receptor source for this set is a man aged 25 to 40 with active or convalescent COVID-19. CDR3s leave out the opening cysteine and the closing phenylalanine or tryptophan.

V	CDR3
TRBV2	ASSRLAGGTGELF
TRBV12-3/TRBV12-4	ASSFWGRETQY
TRBV15	ATSIDRSYSPLH
TRBV7-3	ASSSRITGELF
TRBV19	ASSITGLNTGELF
TRBV15	ATSPRSGTGRTQY
TRBV7-9	ASSLGLVGTQPQH
TRBV11-2	ASSFLGLAYNEQF
TRBV11-2	ASSPTGTGVYEQY
TRBV19	ASSISRGNSPLH
TRBV5-1	ASRTGTDNEKLF
TRBV3-1/TRBV3-2	ASSPATGEAF
TRBV30	AWKTGITNEKLF
TRBV18	ASSGQQNQGSGANVLT
TRBV5-8	ASSGTGQGGEKLF
TRBV5-6	ASSPGTVGYGYT
TRBV7-9	ASSLATGVGNTEAF
TRBV5-6	ASSVGRGGTEAF
TRBV29-1	SVVRDTEAF